This T cell receptor (beta chain) was captured by sequencing in a study of T-cell reconstitution after alpha-beta-depleted transplantation in children. Study-wide findings and caveats: Reported findings indicate that, about two months after transplant, alpha-beta T cells came from several hundred expanded clones, which were derived from non-depleted graft cells.

This clonotype came up many times. Its target is unknown. With 6 bases clipped from V and 5 bases from J, the junction kept 6 bases outside the gene matches. The CDR3 runs to 13 residues. TCRbeta library preparation incorporated unique molecular identifiers. TCRdb passed the PCR reads through MiXCR, listing each CDR3 protein once. The profile shows 700,000 to 950,000 distinct CDR3 sequences, under 20% of them singletons. Here the sequenced sample was PBMCs, mostly from graft donor cells, taken 360 days after TCRalphabeta/CD19-depleted stem cell transplant. The chain recombines TRBV12-3 or TRBV12-4 with TRBJ1-2, with TRBD1 matching 7 bases. The sequence came from a male patient younger than 18 who had a stem cell transplant for acute lymphoblastic leukemia, so the T cells may come from the graft donor. CDR3 protein: CASSPGQLYGYTF. The CDR3 DNA sequence: TGTGCCAGCAGCCCGGGACAGCTATATGGCTACACCTTC.